This TCR beta chain was captured in a study of human versus mouse CDR3 diversity and MHC coevolution. Points from the study as a whole: Mice had fewer CDR3 deletions and insertions than humans on average.

Assay: immunoSEQ multiplex PCR; the TCRdb copy retains only in-frame clones and omits some. The sample consists of about 81,000 clones, about 94% of them appearing once. Germline V CDR1 and CDR2: LNHNV, YYDKDF (reference sequence). The junction had 0 bases not matched to a gene; V was cut back by 3 bases and J by 7 bases. The CDR3 has 14 amino acids. Cells were CD45RO-negative CD62L-positive naive CD4 T cells sorted from PBMCs. As concerns this clone: The antigen remains undetermined.

The V gene is TRBV15, the J gene TRBJ1-6, with TRBD1 identical over 10 bases. This TCR derives from a person aged 30-69 years in good health. Sequencing was done on a sample of naive CD4+ T cells from blood. Subset here: CD45RO-negative CD62L-positive naive CD4 T cells. The CDR3 is CATSRTGGNSPLHF. Here the CDR3 DNA reads TGTGCCACCAGCAGGACAGGGGGCAATTCACCCCTCCACTTT. The full variable domain, with the rest looked up from reference TRBV15 and TRBJ1-6, is DAMVIQNPRYQVTQFGKPVTLSCSQTLNHNVMYWYQQKSSQAPKLLFHYYDKDFNNEADTPDNFQSRRPNTSFCFLDIRSPGLGDTAMYLCATSRTGGNSPLHFGNGTRLTVT.